This T cell receptor (beta chain) comes out of a study of T cells after yellow fever vaccination. In TCRdb, the 5' RACE reads were re-called with MiXCR into one record per CDR3 protein. The sample has 400,000 or so distinct CDR3 sequences, around 20% seen once. Germline CDR1 is SGHKS and CDR2 is YYEKEE (reference sequence). CDR3 size: 18 residues. The V gene lost 2 bases and the J gene lost 3 bases, with 22 bases spanning the gap. This clonotype was observed a few times. The material was PBMCs, obtained before the yellow fever booster vaccination. The chain uses TRBV5-5 and TRBJ2-3; D possibly uses TRBD1 or TRBD2 (5 bases each). The receptor was isolated from a young man who received the YFV17D yellow fever vaccine. As DNA, the CDR3 is TGTGCCAGCAGCTTTCGGGGCCTAGAATCTTATCTGACAGATACGCAGTATTTT. Translated, it gives CASSFRGLESYLTDTQYF. The full variable domain, completed using reference TRBV5-5 and TRBJ2-3, is DAGVTQSPTHLIKTRGQQVTLRCSPISGHKSVSWYQQVLGQGPQFIFQYYEKEERGRGNFPDRFSARQFPNYSSELNVNALLLGDSALYLCASSFRGLESYLTDTQYFGPGTRLTVL.